The following is a T cell receptor (beta chain) sequence with its context. The antigen remains unidentified. The authors drew around 9.3 milliliters of peripheral blood from each donor. This sample was taken from a study of blood T cells in healthy people across ages. Study-wide results and caveats: Observed TCR beta diversity per million T cells went down as age went up. This fall followed a roughly linear course with age.

For the second PCR, which ran for 7 to 11 cycles, a sample-barcoded 5' primer and a J-beta primer mix were used. TCRdb used MiXCR to reprocess the 5' RACE reads, holding one entry per CDR3 protein. The repertoire holds fewer than 800,000 distinct CDR3 sequences, with approximately 50% as singletons. Looked up from germline, CDR1 is DFQATT and CDR2 is SNEGSKA (reference sequence). The CDR3 has 12 amino acids. Trimming removed 2 bases from V and 8 bases from J; junction bases left unmatched: 5. The source of this sequence is a woman in her fifties or sixties in good health. This rearrangement joins TRBV20-1 to TRBJ1-2; TRBD1 matches 7 bases. The sequencing input was blood. This CDR3 reads CSARRTGDGYTF. DNA of the CDR3: TGCAGTGCTAGACGAACAGGGGACGGCTACACCTTC.